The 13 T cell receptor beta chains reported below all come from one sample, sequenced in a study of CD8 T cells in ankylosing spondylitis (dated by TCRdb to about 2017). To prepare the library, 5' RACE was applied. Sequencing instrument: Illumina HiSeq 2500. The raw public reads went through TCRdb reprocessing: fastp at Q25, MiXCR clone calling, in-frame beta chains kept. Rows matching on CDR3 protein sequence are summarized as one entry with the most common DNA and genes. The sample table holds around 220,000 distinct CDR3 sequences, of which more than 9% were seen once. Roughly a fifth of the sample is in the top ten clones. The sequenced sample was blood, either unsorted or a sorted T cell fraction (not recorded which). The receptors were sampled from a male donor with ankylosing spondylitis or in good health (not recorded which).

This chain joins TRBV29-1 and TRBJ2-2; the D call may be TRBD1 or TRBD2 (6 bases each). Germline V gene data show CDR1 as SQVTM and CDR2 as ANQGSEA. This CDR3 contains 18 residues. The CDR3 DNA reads TGCAGAGCATACCGGGGGCCCGGCGAAGTAGTTAGCACCGGGGAGCTGTTTTTT. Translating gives CRAYRGPGEVVSTGELFF.

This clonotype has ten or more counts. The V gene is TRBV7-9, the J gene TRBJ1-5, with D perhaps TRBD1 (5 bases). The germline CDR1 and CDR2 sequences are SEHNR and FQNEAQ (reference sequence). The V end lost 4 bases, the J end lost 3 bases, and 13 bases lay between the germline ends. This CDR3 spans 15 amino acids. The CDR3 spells CASSSDQGYNQPQHF. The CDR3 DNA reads TGTGCCAGCAGCTCGGACCAGGGCTACAATCAGCCCCAGCATTTT.

CDR3: CSARGVAGSDTQYF. In nucleotides, the CDR3 is TGCAGTGCTAGAGGGGTAGCGGGTTCAGATACGCAGTATTTT. The chain combines TRBV20-1 with TRBJ2-3; the match to TRBD2 covers 7 bases. Germline CDR1 reads DFQATT; CDR2 reads SNEGSKA (reference sequence). V lost 1 base and J lost 4; bases outside the gene matches: 5. The CDR3 runs to 14 residues.

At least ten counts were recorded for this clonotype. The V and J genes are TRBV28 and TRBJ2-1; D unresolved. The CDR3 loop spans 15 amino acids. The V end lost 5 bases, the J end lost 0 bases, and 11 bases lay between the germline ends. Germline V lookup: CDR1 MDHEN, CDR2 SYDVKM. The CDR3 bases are TGTGCCAGCAGTGGACCGGAGAGCTCCTACAATGAGCAGTTCTTC. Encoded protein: CASSGPESSYNEQFF.

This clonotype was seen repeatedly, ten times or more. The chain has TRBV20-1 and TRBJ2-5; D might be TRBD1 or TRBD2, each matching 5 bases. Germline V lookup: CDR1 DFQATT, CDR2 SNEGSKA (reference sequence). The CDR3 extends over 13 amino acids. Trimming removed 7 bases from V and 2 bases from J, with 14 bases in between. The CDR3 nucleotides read TGCAGTGGGTGGGACGCCCGACAAGAGACCCAGTACTTC. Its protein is CSGWDARQETQYF.

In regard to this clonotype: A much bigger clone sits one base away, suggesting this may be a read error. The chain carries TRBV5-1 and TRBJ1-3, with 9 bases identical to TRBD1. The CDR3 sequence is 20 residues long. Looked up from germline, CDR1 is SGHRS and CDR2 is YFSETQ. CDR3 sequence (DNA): TGCCCCAGCAGCTCCAGGAGTCCCGGGACAGGGACCGACTCTGGAAACACCATATATTTT. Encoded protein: CPSSSRSPGTGTDSGNTIYF.

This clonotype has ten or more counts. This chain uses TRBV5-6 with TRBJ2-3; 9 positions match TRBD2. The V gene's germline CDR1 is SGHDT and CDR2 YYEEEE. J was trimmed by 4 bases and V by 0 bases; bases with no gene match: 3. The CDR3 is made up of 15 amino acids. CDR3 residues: CASSLEGLAADTQYF. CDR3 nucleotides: TGTGCCAGCAGCTTGGAGGGACTAGCTGCAGATACGCAGTATTTT.

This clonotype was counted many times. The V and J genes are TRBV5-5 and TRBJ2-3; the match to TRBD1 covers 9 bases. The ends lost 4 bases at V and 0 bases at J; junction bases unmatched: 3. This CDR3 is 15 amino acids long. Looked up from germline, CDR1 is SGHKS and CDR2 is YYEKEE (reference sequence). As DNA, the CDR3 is TGTGCCAGCAGCCCACAGGGGGCGAGCACAGATACGCAGTATTTT. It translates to CASSPQGASTDTQYF.

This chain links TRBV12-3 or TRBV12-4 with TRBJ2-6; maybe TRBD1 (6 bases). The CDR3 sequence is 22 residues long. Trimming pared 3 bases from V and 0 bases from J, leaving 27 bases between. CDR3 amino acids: CASSFRRIDWGPKSSGANVLTF. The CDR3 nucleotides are TGTGCCAGCAGTTTCAGAAGGATCGATTGGGGGCCGAAGAGCTCTGGGGCCAACGTCCTGACTTTC.

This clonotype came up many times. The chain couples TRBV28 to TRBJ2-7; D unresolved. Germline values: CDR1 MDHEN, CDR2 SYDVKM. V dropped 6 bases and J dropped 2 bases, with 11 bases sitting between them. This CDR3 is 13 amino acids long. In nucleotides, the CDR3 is TGTGCCAGCAGAACCGGAACTGCCTACGAGCAGTACTTC. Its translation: CASRTGTAYEQYF.

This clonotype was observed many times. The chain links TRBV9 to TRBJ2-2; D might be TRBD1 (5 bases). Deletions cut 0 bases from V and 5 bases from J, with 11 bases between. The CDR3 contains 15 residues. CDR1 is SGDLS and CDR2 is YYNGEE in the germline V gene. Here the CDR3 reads CASSVGQTQTGELFF. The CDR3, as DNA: TGTGCCAGCAGCGTAGGACAGACCCAAACCGGGGAGCTGTTTTTT.

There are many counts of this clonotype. This chain's CDR3 is CSAGDIWSNQPQHF. The CDR3 DNA sequence: TGCAGTGCTGGCGACATTTGGAGCAATCAGCCCCAGCATTTT. The genes are TRBV20-1 and TRBJ1-5; D unclear. The CDR3 covers 14 residues. Looked up from germline, CDR1 is DFQATT and CDR2 is SNEGSKA (reference sequence). V shed 5 bases and J shed 1 base, with 12 bases lying between them.

The CDR3 DNA is TGCGCCAGCAGCCAAGGGGGACAGGGGGCGAACGAGCAGTACTTC. Translation gives CASSQGGQGANEQYF. The chain has TRBV4-1 and TRBJ2-7; TRBD1 matches at 12 bases. This CDR3 comprises 15 residues. With V trimmed by 1 base and J by 5 bases, 3 bases remained unmatched. Germline V CDR1 and CDR2: MGHRA, YSYEKL.